This is a list of T cell receptor beta chains from one sample in a study of control samples from healthy donors and cancer patients. TCRdb's table, derived via immunoSEQ multiplex PCR, lists solely in-frame clones and lacks some. The table includes about 80,000 clones, 91% detected once. Sequenced sample: blood. Source of these receptors: a man in his fifties in good health. The CDR3 runs from the conserved cysteine through the conserved F or W. D genes are given only for firm matches. Not all rows give a size; the values are once, few, many and, for expanded clones, a class.

TRBJ1-6,15,NA,TRBV12-5,NA,CASGFRDGYNSPLHF,TGTGCTAGTGGTTTCCGGGACGGTTATAATTCACCCCTCCACTTT
TRBJ2-3,13,NA,TRBV30,once,CAWGGQLTDTQYF,TGTGCCTGGGGGGGGCAACTGACAGATACGCAGTATTTT
TRBJ1-2,14,NA,TRBV6-6,once,CASSPSAGLYGYTF,TGTGCCAGCTCTCCGTCGGCGGGACTTTATGGCTACACCTTC
TRBJ2-5,16,NA,TRBV18,NA,CASSPPSWYRQETQYF,TGTGCCAGCTCACCACCGTCTTGGTACAGACAAGAGACCCAGTACTTC
TRBJ2-4,16,TRBD2,TRBV3-1/TRBV3-2,few,CASSQEWRGGRNIQYF,TGTGCCAGCAGCCAAGAGTGGCGCGGGGGACGAAACATTCAGTACTTC
TRBJ2-1,15,TRBD1,TRBV4-3,NA,CASSQETGGYNEQFF,TGCGCCAGCAGCCAAGAGACAGGGGGTTACAATGAGCAGTTCTTC
TRBJ1-2,14,NA,TRBV7-2,NA,CAILKGGRYGGYTF,TGTGCCATATTGAAGGGCGGGCGATATGGCGGCTACACCTTC
TRBJ1-1,15,TRBD1,TRBV6-5,NA,CASSPGQGRNTEAFF,TGTGCCAGCAGCCCGGGACAGGGGCGGAACACTGAAGCTTTCTTT
TRBJ1-1,13,NA,TRBV12-3/TRBV12-4,once,CASSLGANTEAFF,TGTGCCAGCAGTTTGGGGGCGAACACTGAAGCTTTCTTT
TRBJ1-2,14,NA,TRBV14,once,CASAPEPANYGYTF,TGTGCCAGCGCCCCAGAGCCAGCTAACTATGGCTACACCTTC
TRBJ1-2,13,NA,TRBV6-2/TRBV6-3,NA,CASSPLEGYGYTF,TGTGCCAGCAGCCCCCTAGAAGGTTATGGCTACACCTTC
TRBJ2-3,14,NA,TRBV10-3,NA,CASAMDSPTDTQYF,TGTGCCAGCGCGATGGACAGCCCCACAGATACGCAGTATTTT
TRBJ2-7,16,NA,TRBV9,NA,CASSVAQGVSTYEQYF,TGTGCCAGCAGCGTAGCTCAGGGAGTCAGCACCTACGAGCAGTACTTC
TRBJ1-4,13,NA,TRBV4-1,NA,CASSQGFNEKLFF,TGCGCCAGCAGCCAGGGGTTTAATGAAAAACTGTTTTTT
TRBJ1-3,14,NA,TRBV5-1,once,CASSLTVSGNTIYF,TGCGCCAGCAGCTTGACAGTCTCTGGAAACACCATATATTTT
TRBJ1-1,14,NA,TRBV9,NA,CASSVGVGTPEAFF,TGTGCCAGCAGCGTAGGCGTAGGGACGCCTGAAGCTTTCTTT
TRBJ1-6,13,TRBD1,TRBV18,NA,CASSQGGDSPLHF,TGTGCCAGCTCACAAGGGGGCGATTCACCCCTCCACTTT
TRBJ1-2,15,NA,TRBV30,NA,CAWSLSTGANYGYTF,TGTGCCTGGAGTCTATCGACTGGAGCTAACTATGGCTACACCTTC
TRBJ1-4,14,NA,TRBV7-8,NA,CASSLTATNEKLFF,TGTGCCAGCAGTTTGACTGCAACTAATGAAAAACTGTTTTTT
TRBJ2-1,15,NA,TRBV11-2,NA,CASSSRTGFPNEQFF,TGTGCCAGCAGCTCTAGAACAGGGTTTCCCAATGAGCAGTTCTTC
TRBJ1-4,14,TRBD1,TRBV9,NA,CASRGGTGYEKLFF,TGTGCCAGCAGGGGCGGGACAGGGTATGAAAAACTGTTTTTT
TRBJ1-4,16,NA,TRBV9,NA,CASSATVGGGNEKLFF,TGTGCCAGCAGCGCGACGGTGGGGGGAGGTAATGAAAAACTGTTTTTT
TRBJ1-2,16,NA,TRBV7-2,NA,CASSLEPGTTGYGYTF,TGTGCCAGCAGCTTAGAGCCGGGGACGACGGGCTATGGCTACACCTTC